The entry below describes one TCR beta chain. The data were obtained in a study of beta chain features in type 1 diabetes. The entirety of the isolated RNA underwent reverse transcription, so expressed TCRB transcripts were sequenced. Profiled with immunoSEQ multiplex PCR; TCRdb holds only in-frame clones, not every one. The sample lists around 500,000 clones; about an eighth were seen once. The CDR3 is made up of 17 amino acids. V dropped 2 bases and J dropped 1 base, with 17 bases sitting between them. Germline V gives CDR1 MGHRA, CDR2 YSYEKL. Only one heparinised blood draw was taken per donor, and its volume averaged approximately 120 mL.

The clonotype comes from a young woman in good health. The J gene is TRBJ1-1, the V gene TRBV4-1; no clear D gene. Material: naive CD4+ T cells from blood. This chain's CDR3 is CASSQFPLGKQNTEAFF. For the CDR3, the DNA is TGCGCCAGCAGCCAATTTCCCCTGGGGAAGCAGAACACTGAAGCTTTCTTT.